Listed here is a single TCR beta chain. This clonotype has a handful of counts. It lacks a known antigen. The record has no base qualities; no much larger clone is one base away. This entry is derived from a study of CD8 T cells in ankylosing spondylitis (dated by TCRdb to 2015 to 2018). For the study in its entirety: The study profiled T cell receptor beta repertoires in healthy donors and ankylosing spondylitis patients to find disease-linked TCR variants. Peripheral blood was sampled, and synovial fluid was also collected from ankylosing spondylitis patients. The full study cohort comprised about 24 ankylosing spondylitis patients and roughly 110 healthy donors. Here is what the overall study found, with its caveats: Some of the motif variants had been reported before in the synovial fluid and blood of reactive arthritis patients, a finding that suggests common disease-initiation mechanisms. The disease-linked clones were reported to be significantly enriched in matched synovial fluid samples from ankylosing spondylitis patients. Blood from ankylosing spondylitis patients appeared to be characterized by a TCR beta motif made up of seven or eight highly homologous amino acid variants. The disease-linked clones had a CD8+ phenotype and were found at relatively low frequencies in peripheral blood.

The sequencing machine was an Illumina HiSeq 2500. Quantitative 5'-RACE with molecular barcodes was the method used to prepare the TCR beta libraries. The study's processing was this. Disease-linked TCR variants were identified with a new computational method built on a probabilistic model of VDJ rearrangement. The raw public reads went through TCRdb reprocessing: fastp at Q25, MiXCR clone calling, in-frame beta chains kept. Each entry is one CDR3 protein sequence, shown with its most common DNA and genes. The V and J calls follow TCRdb's processing rather than the paper's. For this sample the table gives some 840,000 distinct CDR3 sequences, of which 12% were detected only once. The top ten hold less than 0.65% of the sample. V and J lose 5 bases and 6 bases, and a span of 8 bases separates them. CDR1 and CDR2, looked up from the germline V gene (reference sequence), are SEHNR and FQNEAQ. Inclusive of the bounding cysteine and phenylalanine, the CDR3 is 12 residues long. This entry keeps only the CDR3 DNA: 36 bases, framed from base 1.

This clonotype was sampled from a male donor with ankylosing spondylitis. Specimen: blood, either unsorted or a sorted T cell fraction (not recorded which). The chain links TRBV7-9 with TRBJ2-1; no D gene is confidently identified. The DNA is as follows: TGTGCCAGCAGCCTCGACACCAATGAGCAGTTCTTC. Its translation is CASSLDTNEQFF.